This passage covers 21 T cell receptor beta chains from one sample sequenced in a study of vaccination effects on CD4 cells after COVID-19. TCRdb's table, derived via immunoSEQ multiplex PCR, lists solely in-frame clones and lacks some. The sample consists of tens of thousands of clones, around 76% of them appearing once. No antigens are known for them. Antigen-specific CD4+ T cells expanded by the ViraFEST assay with viral peptide pools were then sequenced. Upon completion of approximately ten days in culture, CD4+ T cells were isolated. The sequencing here drew on CD4+ T cells from PBMCs cultured with HCoV-229E spike peptides, taken before COVID-19 vaccination. These TCRs come from a human donor who received a COVID-19 vaccine.

The chain links TRBV18 to TRBJ1-1; perhaps TRBD1 as D (6 bases). This CDR3 is built from 15 residues. The germline V gene encodes CDR1 KGHSH and CDR2 LQKENI. V dropped 3 bases and J dropped 4 bases, with 15 bases sitting between them. This CDR3 reads CASSPGGARGTEAFF. For the CDR3, the DNA is TGTGCCAGCTCACCGGGGGGCGCACGGGGCACTGAAGCTTTCTTT.

The V and J genes are TRBV12-3 or TRBV12-4 and TRBJ2-5; D gene uncertain. V was clipped by 5 bases and J by 5 bases, with 6 bases between them. The CDR3 runs to 11 residues. CDR3 protein: CASSRWETQYF. CDR3 nucleotides: TGTGCCAGCAGTCGTTGGGAGACCCAGTACTTC.

The chain is built from TRBV5-1 and TRBJ1-4, with D perhaps matching TRBD1 (5 bases). This CDR3 contains 14 residues. Looked up from germline, CDR1 is SGHRS and CDR2 is YFSETQ. The V end was cut by 3 bases, the J end by 0 bases, with 6 bases between. The CDR3 spells CASSSTATNEKLFF. The CDR3 DNA is TGCGCCAGCAGCTCGACAGCAACTAATGAAAAACTGTTTTTT.

The chain uses TRBV3-1 (or the pseudogene TRBV3-2) and TRBJ1-2; tentatively, D is TRBD1 (5 bases). Trimming shortened V by 0 bases and J by 6 bases, and 14 bases separated the two germline ends. The CDR3 is made up of 15 amino acids. Germline lookup yields CDR1 LGHDT and CDR2 YNNKEL (reference sequence). CDR3 protein: CASSQDGWGKDGYTF. Here the CDR3 DNA reads TGTGCCAGCAGCCAAGATGGTTGGGGGAAGGATGGCTACACCTTC.

In DNA, the CDR3 is TGTGCCAGCCTAAGGGGGGGGGCCGCAGATACGCAGTATTTT. Amino acid sequence: CASLRGGAADTQYF. The chain recombines TRBV7-2 with TRBJ2-3, with a weak D call TRBD2 (7 bases). Germline-derived CDR1 and CDR2 are SGHTA and FQGNSA. V was clipped by 8 bases and J by 4 bases, with 16 bases between them. The CDR3 loop spans 14 amino acids.

The chain carries TRBV5-5 and TRBJ1-2, with 9 bases matching TRBD1. This CDR3 comprises 15 residues. The germline gives CDR1 SGHKS, CDR2 YYEKEE (reference sequence). With V trimmed by 3 bases and J by 4 bases, 7 bases remained unmatched. The CDR3 DNA sequence: TGTGCCAGCAGCTCCCGGACAGGGGATCCCTATGGCTACACCTTC. Translating it yields CASSSRTGDPYGYTF. The full variable domain, in which reference TRBV5-5 and TRBJ1-2 provide the parts outside the CDR3, is DAGVTQSPTHLIKTRGQQVTLRCSPISGHKSVSWYQQVLGQGPQFIFQYYEKEERGRGNFPDRFSARQFPNYSSELNVNALLLGDSALYLCASSSRTGDPYGYTFGSGTRLTVV.

This sequence joins TRBV5-5 and TRBJ1-1; possible D gene TRBD1, 5 bases. This CDR3 spans 16 amino acids. Trimming took off 0 bases at V and 0 bases at J, with 12 bases between the two ends. The V gene's germline CDR1 is SGHKS and CDR2 YYEKEE (reference sequence). CDR3: CASSLVFAGMNTEAFF. The CDR3 nucleotides read TGTGCCAGCAGCTTGGTGTTCGCAGGGATGAACACTGAAGCTTTCTTT.

The CDR3 reads CASGWGGGSPGETQYF. CDR3 DNA: TGTGCCAGCGGGTGGGGCGGGGGGTCACCGGGAGAGACCCAGTACTTC. The chain carries TRBV9 and TRBJ2-5, with 8 bases lining up with TRBD2. Germline V CDR1 and CDR2: SGDLS, YYNGEE. Unmatched junction bases numbered 15, after V lost 7 bases and J lost 4 bases. The CDR3 covers 16 residues.

This clone was picked up one time. This sequence joins TRBV6-5 and TRBJ1-2; the D is unclear. Trimming took off 0 bases at V and 6 bases at J, with 11 bases between the two ends. This CDR3 has 14 amino acids. Germline CDR1 is MNHEY and CDR2 is SVGAGI. As DNA, the CDR3 is TGTGCCAGCAGTTACTCGACGGCGGCTGATGGCTACACCTTC. Residues: CASSYSTAADGYTF.

The rearrangement joins TRBV19 to TRBJ1-4; D uncertain. Trimming took off 3 bases at V and 3 bases at J, with 14 bases between the two ends. The CDR3 extends over 16 amino acids. In germline, CDR1 is LNHDA, CDR2 SQIVND (reference sequence). The CDR3 DNA reads as TGTGCCAGTAGTATTATTGAAGCAAGCCCTAATGAAAAACTGTTTTTT. Its translation is CASSIIEASPNEKLFF.

The chain combines TRBV5-5 with TRBJ2-5, with D possibly TRBD1 on 6 matching bases. Trimming pared 2 bases from V and 3 bases from J, leaving 8 bases between. The germline V gene has CDR1 SGHKS and CDR2 YYEKEE (reference sequence). The CDR3 is 13 residues long. The CDR3 region has the DNA TGTGCCAGCAGCTTATGGACAGAAGAGACCCAGTACTTC. It specifies CASSLWTEETQYF. The full variable domain, its missing parts supplied by reference TRBV5-5 and TRBJ2-5, is DAGVTQSPTHLIKTRGQQVTLRCSPISGHKSVSWYQQVLGQGPQFIFQYYEKEERGRGNFPDRFSARQFPNYSSELNVNALLLGDSALYLCASSLWTEETQYFGPGTRLLVL.

This clone was observed a handful of times. V gene TRBV7-2 combines with J gene TRBJ1-3; no clear D gene. The CDR3 contains 14 residues. Trimming left V 3 bases short and J 7 bases short, with 13 bases between. The V gene's germline CDR1 is SGHTA and CDR2 FQGNSA. CDR3: CASSFPSGSNTIYF. Written as DNA, the CDR3 is TGTGCCAGCAGCTTTCCCAGCGGTTCCAACACCATATATTTT. Looking up the rest from reference TRBV7-2 and TRBJ1-3 gives the full variable domain: GAGVSQSPSNKVTEKGKDVELRCDPISGHTALYWYRQSLGQGLEFLIYFQGNSAPDKSGLPSDRFSAERTGGSVSTLTIQRTQQEDSAVYLCASSFPSGSNTIYFGEGSWLTVV.

The chain uses TRBV18 and TRBJ2-5; maybe TRBD1 (6 bases). The CDR3 has 13 residues. Trimming took 4 bases from V and 3 from J, leaving 9 bases between them. Germline lookup yields CDR1 KGHSH and CDR2 LQKENI. DNA for the CDR3: TGTGCCAGCTCACTAGGACAGAAAGAGACCCAGTACTTC. Translation gives CASSLGQKETQYF.

This clone was observed a few times. V usage is TRBV6-4 and J usage is TRBJ1-1; no clear D gene. V lost 0 bases, J lost 3 bases, and 5 bases lay in between. Germline CDR1 MRHNA, CDR2 SNTAGT. The CDR3 spans 13 residues. CDR3 amino acids: CASSDSWDTEAFF. The CDR3 nucleotides are TGTGCCAGCAGTGACTCTTGGGACACTGAAGCTTTCTTT.

The chain links TRBV12-5 to TRBJ1-4, with TRBD1 matching 8 bases. Germline V CDR1 and CDR2: LGHNT, FRNRAP. V lost 4 bases and J lost 7; bases outside the gene matches: 8. CDR3 length equals 15 residues. CDR3 bases: TGTGCTAGTGGTTCAACAGGGGGAGAGGTTGAAAAACTGTTTTTT. Amino acids: CASGSTGGEVEKLFF.

The J gene is TRBJ2-7, the V gene TRBV11-2; D is ambiguous. Germline CDR1 reads SGHAT; CDR2 reads FQNNGV. V lost 2 bases, J lost 1 base, and 6 bases lay in between. The CDR3 totals 13 residues. The DNA for the CDR3 is TGTGCCAGCAGCTTACATGTTTCCTACGAGCAGTACGTC. It translates to CASSLHVSYEQYV.

The V gene is TRBV3-1 (or the pseudogene TRBV3-2), the J gene TRBJ2-2; D not resolved. This CDR3 comprises 13 residues. Germline assignment: CDR1 LGHDT and CDR2 YNNKEL (reference sequence). V was pared by 3 bases and J by 5 bases, with 7 bases between. CDR3 DNA sequence: TGTGCCAGCAGCCATTGGGGTACCGGGGAGCTGTTTTTT. Translating it yields CASSHWGTGELFF.

V gene TRBV9 combines with J gene TRBJ1-4, with D unclear. Germline assignment: CDR1 SGDLS and CDR2 YYNGEE. The CDR3 consists of 14 residues. V gave up 0 bases and J gave up 8 bases, with 11 bases separating them. The CDR3 nucleotides read TGTGCCAGCAGCGTAGGCGGGAATGGAGAAAAACTGTTTTTT. Translation gives CASSVGGNGEKLFF.

The V and J genes are TRBV30 and TRBJ1-5, with 8 bases lining up with TRBD1. The CDR3 runs 13 residues. Per germline, CDR1 GTSNPN and CDR2 SVGIG (reference sequence). V shed 0 bases, J shed 5 bases, and the junction held 0 bases outside the gene matches. Here the CDR3 reads CAWSVQGDQPQHF. CDR3 in DNA: TGTGCCTGGAGTGTACAGGGGGATCAGCCCCAGCATTTT.

The chain links TRBV9 to TRBJ1-5; 8 nucleotides match TRBD1. Looked up from germline, CDR1 is SGDLS and CDR2 is YYNGEE. J lost 1 base, V lost 5 bases, and 5 bases had no gene match. There are 15 residues in the CDR3. CDR3 protein: CASSGTGGSNQPQHF. The CDR3 coding sequence is TGTGCCAGCAGTGGGACAGGAGGAAGCAATCAGCCCCAGCATTTT.

The J gene is TRBJ2-4, the V gene TRBV29-1; 7 bases fit TRBD1. This CDR3 comprises 13 residues. V gave up 7 bases and J gave up 6 bases; unmatched junction bases: 9. Germline CDR1 SQVTM, CDR2 ANQGSEA. The CDR3 here is CSGLDRAINIQYF. The CDR3 region has the DNA TGCAGCGGCCTCGACAGGGCAATAAACATTCAGTACTTC.